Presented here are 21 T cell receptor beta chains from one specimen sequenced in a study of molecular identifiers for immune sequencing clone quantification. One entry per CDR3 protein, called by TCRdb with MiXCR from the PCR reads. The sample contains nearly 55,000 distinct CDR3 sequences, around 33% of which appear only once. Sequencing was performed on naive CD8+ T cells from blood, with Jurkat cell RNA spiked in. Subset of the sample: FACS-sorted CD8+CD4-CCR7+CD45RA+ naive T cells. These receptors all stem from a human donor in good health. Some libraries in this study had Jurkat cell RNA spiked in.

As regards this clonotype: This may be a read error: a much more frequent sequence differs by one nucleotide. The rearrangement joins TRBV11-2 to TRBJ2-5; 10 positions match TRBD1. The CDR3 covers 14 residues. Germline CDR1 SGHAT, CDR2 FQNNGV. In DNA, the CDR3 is TGTGCCAGCAGCCTGGGACAGGGGTCAGAGACCCAGAACTTC. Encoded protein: CASSLGQGSETQNF.

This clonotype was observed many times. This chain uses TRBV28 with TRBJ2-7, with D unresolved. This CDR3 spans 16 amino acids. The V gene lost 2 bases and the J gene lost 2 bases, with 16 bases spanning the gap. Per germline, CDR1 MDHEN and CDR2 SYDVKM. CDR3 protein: CASSLREVGGAYEQYF. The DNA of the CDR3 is TGTGCCAGCAGTTTAAGAGAAGTTGGTGGAGCCTACGAGCAGTACTTC.

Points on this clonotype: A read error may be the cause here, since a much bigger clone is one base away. CDR3 in amino acids: CASRAKSGAGANVLTF. CDR3 sequence (DNA): TGTGCCAGCCGTGCCAAATCAGGGGCTGGGGCCAACGTCCTGACTTTC. The V gene is TRBV25-1, the J gene TRBJ2-6; D may be TRBD1 (6 bases). V lost 8 bases to trimming and J lost 2 bases, with 16 bases between them. Per the germline V gene, CDR1 is MGHDK and CDR2 is SYGVNS. The CDR3 loop spans 16 amino acids.

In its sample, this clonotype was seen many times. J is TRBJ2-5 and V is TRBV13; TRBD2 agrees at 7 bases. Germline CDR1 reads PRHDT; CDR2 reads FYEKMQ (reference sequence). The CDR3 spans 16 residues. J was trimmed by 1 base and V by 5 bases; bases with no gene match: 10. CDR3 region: CASSRSRPSGQETQYF. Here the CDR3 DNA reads TGTGCCAGCAGCCGATCACGACCTAGCGGCCAAGAGACCCAGTACTTC.

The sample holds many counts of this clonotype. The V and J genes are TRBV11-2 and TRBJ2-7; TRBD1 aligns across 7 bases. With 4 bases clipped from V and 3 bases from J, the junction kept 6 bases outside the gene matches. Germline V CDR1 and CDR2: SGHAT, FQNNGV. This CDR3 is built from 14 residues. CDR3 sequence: CASSSGQMFYEQYF. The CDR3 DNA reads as TGTGCCAGCAGCTCGGGACAGATGTTCTACGAGCAGTACTTC.

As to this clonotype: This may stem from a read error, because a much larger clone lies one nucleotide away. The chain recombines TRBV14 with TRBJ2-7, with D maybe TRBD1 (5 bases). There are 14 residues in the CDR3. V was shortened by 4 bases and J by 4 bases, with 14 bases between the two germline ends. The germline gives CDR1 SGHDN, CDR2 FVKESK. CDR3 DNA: TGTGCCAGCAGCCTAGTAAGGGGCGCGTACGAGCAGTACTTC. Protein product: CASSLVRGAYEQYF.

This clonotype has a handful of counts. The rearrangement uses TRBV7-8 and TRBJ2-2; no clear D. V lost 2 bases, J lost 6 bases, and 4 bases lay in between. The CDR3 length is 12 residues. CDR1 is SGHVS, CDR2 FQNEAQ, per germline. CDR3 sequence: CASSLLPGELFF. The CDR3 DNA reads TGTGCCAGCAGCTTACTCCCCGGGGAGCTGTTTTTT.

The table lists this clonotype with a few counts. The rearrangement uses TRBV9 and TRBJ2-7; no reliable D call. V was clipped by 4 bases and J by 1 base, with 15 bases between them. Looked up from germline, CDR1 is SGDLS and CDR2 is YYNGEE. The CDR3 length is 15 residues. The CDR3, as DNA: TGTGCCAGCAGCCCAGATCCCCGGTCTTCCTACGAGCAGTACTTC. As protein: CASSPDPRSSYEQYF.

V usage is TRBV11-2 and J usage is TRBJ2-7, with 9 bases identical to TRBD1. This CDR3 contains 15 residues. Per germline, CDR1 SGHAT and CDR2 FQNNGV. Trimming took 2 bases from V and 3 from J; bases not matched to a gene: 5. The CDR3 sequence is CASSLKGQGNYEQYF. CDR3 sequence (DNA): TGTGCCAGCAGCTTAAAGGGACAGGGTAACTACGAGCAGTACTTC.

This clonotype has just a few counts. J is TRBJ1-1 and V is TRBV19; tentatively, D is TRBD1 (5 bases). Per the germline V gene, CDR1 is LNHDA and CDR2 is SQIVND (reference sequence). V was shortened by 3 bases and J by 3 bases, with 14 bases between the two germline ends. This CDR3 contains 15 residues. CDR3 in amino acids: CASSIGLGVHTEAFF. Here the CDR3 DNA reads TGTGCCAGTAGTATCGGCTTAGGGGTCCACACTGAAGCTTTCTTT.

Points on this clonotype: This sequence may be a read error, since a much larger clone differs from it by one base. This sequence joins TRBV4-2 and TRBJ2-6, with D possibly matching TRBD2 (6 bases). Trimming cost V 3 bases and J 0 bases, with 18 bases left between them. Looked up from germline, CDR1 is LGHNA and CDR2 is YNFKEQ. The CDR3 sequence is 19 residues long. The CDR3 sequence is CASSHLARATDSGANVLTF. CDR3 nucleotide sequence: TGTGCCAGCAGCCACCTAGCGAGGGCAACAGACTCTGGGGCCAACGTCCTGACTTTC.

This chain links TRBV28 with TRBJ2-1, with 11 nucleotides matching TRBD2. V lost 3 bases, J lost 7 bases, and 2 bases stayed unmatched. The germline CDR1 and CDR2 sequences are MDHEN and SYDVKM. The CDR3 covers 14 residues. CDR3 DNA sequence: TGTGCCAGCAGTTTCACTAGCGGGAGTAATGAGCAGTTCTTC. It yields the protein CASSFTSGSNEQFF.

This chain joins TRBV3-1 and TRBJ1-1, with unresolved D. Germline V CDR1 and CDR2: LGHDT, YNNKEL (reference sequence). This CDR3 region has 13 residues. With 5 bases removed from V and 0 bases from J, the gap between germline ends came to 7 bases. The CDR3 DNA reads TGTGCCAGCAGCGCACCCTTGAACACTGAAGCTTTCTTT. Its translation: CASSAPLNTEAFF.

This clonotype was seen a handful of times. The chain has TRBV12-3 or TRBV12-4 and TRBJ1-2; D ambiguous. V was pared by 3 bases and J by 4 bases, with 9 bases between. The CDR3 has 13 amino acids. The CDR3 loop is CASSFGQLYGYTF. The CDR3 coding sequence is TGTGCCAGCAGTTTCGGCCAGCTCTATGGCTACACCTTC.

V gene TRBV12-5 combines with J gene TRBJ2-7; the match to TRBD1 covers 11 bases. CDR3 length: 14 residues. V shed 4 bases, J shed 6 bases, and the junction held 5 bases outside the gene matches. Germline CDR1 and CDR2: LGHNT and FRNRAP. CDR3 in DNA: TGTGCTAGTGGTTCCGGGACAGGGGGAAGCGAGCAGTACTTC. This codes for CASGSGTGGSEQYF.

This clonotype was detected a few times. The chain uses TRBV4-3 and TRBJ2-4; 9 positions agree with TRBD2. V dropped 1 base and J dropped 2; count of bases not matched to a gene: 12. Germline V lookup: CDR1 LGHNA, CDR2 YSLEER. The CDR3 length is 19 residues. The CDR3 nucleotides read TGCGCCAGCAGCCAAGCCTTGAGGGGGGCTAGCGGGACCAAAAACATTCAGTACTTC. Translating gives CASSQALRGASGTKNIQYF.

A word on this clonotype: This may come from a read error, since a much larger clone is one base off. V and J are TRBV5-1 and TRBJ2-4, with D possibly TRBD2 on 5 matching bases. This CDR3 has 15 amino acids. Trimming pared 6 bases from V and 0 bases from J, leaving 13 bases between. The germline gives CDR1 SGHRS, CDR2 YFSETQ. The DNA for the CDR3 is TGCGCCAGCAACTCCGGAGGTCTAGCCAAAAACATTCAGTACTTC. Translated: CASNSGGLAKNIQYF.

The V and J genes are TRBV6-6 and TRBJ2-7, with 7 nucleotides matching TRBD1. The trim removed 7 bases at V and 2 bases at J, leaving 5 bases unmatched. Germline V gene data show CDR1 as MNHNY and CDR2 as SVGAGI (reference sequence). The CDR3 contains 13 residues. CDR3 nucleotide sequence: TGTGCCAGCAACGGGGACAGTCCCTACGAGCAGTACTTC. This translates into CASNGDSPYEQYF.

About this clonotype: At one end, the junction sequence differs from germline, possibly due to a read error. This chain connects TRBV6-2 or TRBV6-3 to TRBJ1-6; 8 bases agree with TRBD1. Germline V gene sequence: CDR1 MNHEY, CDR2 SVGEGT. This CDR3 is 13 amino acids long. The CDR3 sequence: CASRDRTNSPHHF. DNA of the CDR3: TGTGCCAGCCGGGACAGGACTAATTCACCCCACCACTTT.

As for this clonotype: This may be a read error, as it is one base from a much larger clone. CDR3 loop: CASSPGQGRITEAIF. The DNA of the CDR3 is TGTGCCAGCAGTCCCGGACAGGGGAGGATCACTGAAGCTATCTTT. The V gene is TRBV12-3 or TRBV12-4, the J gene TRBJ1-1; 9 bases are shared with TRBD1. The CDR3 is 15 amino acids.

The CDR3 bases are TGCAGTGCTAGAGAACAGTCTGGAAACACCATATATTTT. Protein: CSAREQSGNTIYF. The V and J genes are TRBV20-1 and TRBJ1-3; D is ambiguous. The V gene's germline CDR1 is DFQATT and CDR2 SNEGSKA (reference sequence). The CDR3 loop spans 13 amino acids. Trimming took 0 bases from V and 1 from J, leaving 4 bases between them.